A selection of T cell receptor beta chains follows, all from one sample in a study of blood T cell repertoires in COVID-19. Only in-frame clones appear in the TCRdb table, and some are missing; sequencing was by immunoSEQ multiplex PCR. The sample includes just over 300,000 clones, over 85% of them seen just once. Sequencing was done on a sample of peripheral blood. The receptors derive from a woman aged 25 to 45 with COVID-19, enrolled during active disease. The CDR3 runs from the conserved cysteine through the conserved F or W. A D gene is named only where the DNA matches it firmly. Expanded clones are given a class, and other clones once, few, many or no size at all.

j_gene | d_gene | abundance | v_gene | CDR3aa | CDR3nt
TRBJ1-2 | TRBD1 | . | TRBV7-8 | CASSLTGELINYGYTF | TGTGCCAGCAGCCTGACAGGGGAGTTAATTAACTATGGCTACACCTTC
TRBJ1-4 | . | . | TRBV28 | CASREGGRFLFF | TGTGCCAGCCGGGAGGGCGGGCGATTCCTGTTTTTT
TRBJ2-1 | TRBD1 | . | TRBV2 | CAIQGAIPYNEQFF | TGTGCCATCCAGGGGGCAATCCCCTACAATGAGCAGTTCTTC
TRBJ2-5 | . | . | TRBV12-3/TRBV12-4 | CASSPQGIETQYF | TGTGCCAGCAGTCCTCAGGGGATAGAGACCCAGTACTTC
TRBJ1-3 | . | . | TRBV7-2 | CASSLEGRNAGTIYF | TGTGCCAGCAGCTTAGAAGGTCGGAACGCGGGCACCATATATTTT
TRBJ2-5 | . | once | TRBV3-1/TRBV3-2 | CASSHRRNQETQYF | TGTGCCAGCAGCCACCGCAGGAACCAAGAGACCCAGTACTTC
TRBJ2-7 | TRBD1 | . | TRBV5-4 | CASSWDSYEQYF | TGTGCCAGCAGCTGGGACAGCTACGAGCAGTACTTC
TRBJ2-2 | . | . | TRBV5-4 | CASGPLGARTGELFF | TGTGCCAGCGGCCCTCTGGGGGCGCGAACCGGGGAGCTGTTTTTT
TRBJ2-7 | . | . | TRBV3-1/TRBV3-2 | CASSHQRYEQYF | TGTGCCAGCAGCCACCAACGGTACGAGCAGTACTTC
TRBJ1-1 | TRBD1 | . | TRBV28 | CASSFRGLRTEAFF | TGTGCCAGCAGTTTCAGGGGGCTAAGAACTGAAGCTTTCTTT